This T cell receptor beta chain was recorded in a study of cytomegalovirus exposure and HLA in healthy donors. Study-wide findings and caveats: TRBV6-2, TRBV6-3 and some other V segments were excluded as indistinguishable. TCR beta sequences reportedly predicted most subjects' HLA-A and HLA-B alleles accurately. A further, later analysis showed that HLA-associated TCR beta chains (compared with equally common others) were more clonally expanded. It was reportedly the case that the classifier diagnosed cytomegalovirus status with high specificity and sensitivity.

This CDR3 contains 13 residues. Per the germline V gene, CDR1 is LNHDA and CDR2 is SQIVND (reference sequence). J lost 6 bases, V lost 7 bases, and 4 bases had no gene match. This clone appeared a single time. As yet, its antigen is unknown. PCR was performed using 60 Vbeta and 13 Jbeta primers. Libraries were prepared by immunoSEQ multiplex PCR; TCRdb keeps only in-frame clonotypes and omits some of them. Of 150,000 or so clones listed, roughly 80% are singletons. This sequence joins TRBV19 and TRBJ1-5; 9 bases line up with TRBD1. The source of this sequence is a female donor in good health and CMV-seronegative. Sequences were obtained from PBMCs. This CDR3 reads CASTPDRGQPQHF. DNA of the CDR3: TGTGCCAGTACCCCGGACAGGGGTCAGCCCCAGCATTTT.